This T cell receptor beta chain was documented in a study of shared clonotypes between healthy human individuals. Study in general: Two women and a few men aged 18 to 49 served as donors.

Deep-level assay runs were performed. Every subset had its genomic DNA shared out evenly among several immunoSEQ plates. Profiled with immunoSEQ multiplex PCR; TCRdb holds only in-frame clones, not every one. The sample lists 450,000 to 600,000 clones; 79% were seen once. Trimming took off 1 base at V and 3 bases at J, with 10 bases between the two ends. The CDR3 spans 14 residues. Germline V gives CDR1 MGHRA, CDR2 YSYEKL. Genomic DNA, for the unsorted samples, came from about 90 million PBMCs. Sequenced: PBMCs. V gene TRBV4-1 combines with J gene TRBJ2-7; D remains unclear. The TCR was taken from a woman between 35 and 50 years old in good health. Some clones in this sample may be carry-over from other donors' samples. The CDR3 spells CASSQGVGLYEQYF. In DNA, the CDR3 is TGCGCCAGCAGCCAAGGTGTAGGGCTCTACGAGCAGTACTTC.